The T cell receptor beta chain under discussion was sequenced for a study of identical twins. TCRdb re-called the 5' RACE reads with MiXCR, one entry per CDR3 protein. This sample has 1,800,000 or so distinct CDR3 sequences, with more than 30% found just once. Study conclusions and caveats: Insertions were reduced in abundant cord blood beta clonotypes but not in memory repertoires. Instead of following the same donors, the conclusions were based on cross-sectional statistical analysis.

This CDR3 has 12 amino acids. V was shortened by 0 bases and J by 13 bases, with 10 bases between the two germline ends. Germline loops: CDR1 DFQATT, CDR2 SNEGSKA (reference sequence). This clonotype was recorded a few times. Its target is not known. The clonotype originates from a newborn girl in good health. The V and J genes are TRBV20-1 and TRBJ1-6; D unresolved. The sample was cord blood. The CDR3 bases are TGCAGTGCTAGAGATCCCAGTTCGCCCCTCCACTTT. It specifies CSARDPSSPLHF.